This record covers a single T cell receptor (beta chain). This CDR3 has 12 residues. CDR1 is MGHRA and CDR2 is YSYEKL in the germline V gene. The V and J ends lost 3 bases and 7 bases respectively, with 10 bases between them. This sample is part of a study of CD8 T cells in Susac syndrome. An input of about 0.45 to 1 ug of RNA was subjected to reverse transcription using random hexamers. TCRdb reprocessed the immunoSEQ multiplex PCR reads via MiXCR and lists one record per CDR3 protein. This table holds 53,000 or so distinct CDR3 sequences, roughly 93% found once. TCR beta was sequenced from blood CD8+ and CD4+ T cells.

The specimen was CD8+ T cells from PBMCs. The chain uses TRBV4-1 and TRBJ2-7; D remains ambiguous. This receptor was taken from a human donor in good health. For the CDR3, the DNA is TGCGCCAGCAGCCACCCCAGTAATGAGCAGTACTTC. Protein: CASSHPSNEQYF.